Listed below are T cell receptor beta chains from one sample, sequenced in a study of identical twins. TCRdb reprocessed the 5' RACE reads via MiXCR and lists one record per CDR3 protein. Of about 390,000 distinct CDR3 sequences in the sample, roughly 10% were seen once. Input material: naive T cells sorted from blood. Source of these receptors: a woman aged 45-65 years in good health. Each CDR3 is given with its conserved first and last residue. Fields, in order: D gene, J gene, V gene, clone size, CDR3 DNA, CDR3 protein. D genes are given only for firm matches. Size is stated for part of the rows, as once, few or many counts, or as a class when the clone is expanded.

D: .; J: TRBJ2-2; V: TRBV4-1; size: .; DNA: TGCGCCAGCAGCCAAGAGCTAGGGGCAGACTCCCCCGGGGAGCTGTTTTTT; CDR3: CASSQELGADSPGELFF
D: .; J: TRBJ2-3; V: TRBV7-7; size: few; DNA: TGTGCTAGCAGCTTAGTTGGAGGGCCCGGGGATACGCAGTATTTT; CDR3: CASSLVGGPGDTQYF
D: .; J: TRBJ1-4; V: TRBV20-1; size: few; DNA: TGCAGTGCCCCGGGCGCAGCCAATGAAAAACTGTTTTTT; CDR3: CSAPGAANEKLFF
D: .; J: TRBJ2-1; V: TRBV12-3/TRBV12-4; size: .; DNA: TGTGCCAGCACCTTAGCTTCGACTGAGCAGTTCTTC; CDR3: CASTLASTEQFF
D: .; J: TRBJ2-1; V: TRBV5-1; size: few; DNA: TGCGCCACCAGGGAGGCTAATGAGCAGTTCTTC; CDR3: CATREANEQFF
D: .; J: TRBJ1-4; V: TRBV4-1; size: few; DNA: TGCGCCAGCAGCTTCTCGCCAGGGACTAATGAAAAACTGTTTTTT; CDR3: CASSFSPGTNEKLFF
D: TRBD2; J: TRBJ2-3; V: TRBV28; size: few; DNA: TGTGCCAGCAGTGGCGGACTAGCGGGAGGGGGAACAGATACGCAGTATTTT; CDR3: CASSGGLAGGGTDTQYF
D: TRBD1; J: TRBJ1-2; V: TRBV28; size: few; DNA: TGTGCCAGCAGTTACCCTCCGGGACAGGGCCATGGCTACACCTTC; CDR3: CASSYPPGQGHGYTF
D: .; J: TRBJ2-1; V: TRBV29-1; size: few; DNA: TGCAGCGTTGAGCGCAGTACGTCTACCTACAATGAGCAGTTCTTC; CDR3: CSVERSTSTYNEQFF
D: .; J: TRBJ2-2; V: TRBV24-1; size: many; DNA: TGTGCCACCAGTGATTTGCCCGGGACACTGAACACCGGGGAGCTGTTTTTT; CDR3: CATSDLPGTLNTGELFF
D: .; J: TRBJ2-6; V: TRBV18; size: .; DNA: TGTGCCAGCTCACTCGGGGCGGCTGGGGCCAACGTCCTGACTTTC; CDR3: CASSLGAAGANVLTF
D: .; J: TRBJ2-2; V: TRBV24-1; size: many; DNA: TGTGCCACCAGTGATTTTGTCGAGGGGGGGACCGGGGAGCTGTTTTTT; CDR3: CATSDFVEGGTGELFF
D: .; J: TRBJ1-1; V: TRBV6-2/TRBV6-3; size: many; DNA: TGTGCCAGCAGACTCCATGGCTTGAACACTGAAGCTTTCTTT; CDR3: CASRLHGLNTEAFF
D: TRBD2; J: TRBJ2-1; V: TRBV6-5; size: .; DNA: TGTGCCAGCAGTCCGCTCGGGACTAGCGGGGACTACAATGAGCAGTTCTTC; CDR3: CASSPLGTSGDYNEQFF
D: .; J: TRBJ2-5; V: TRBV9; size: .; DNA: TGTGCCAGCAGCGTAGGAGTCAGGGTTGAGACCCAGTACTTC; CDR3: CASSVGVRVETQYF
D: .; J: TRBJ2-5; V: TRBV12-3/TRBV12-4; size: many; DNA: TGTGCCAGCAGTTTAGCCCAGACTCAAGAGACCCAGTACTTC; CDR3: CASSLAQTQETQYF
D: .; J: TRBJ2-3; V: TRBV29-1; size: .; DNA: TGCAGCGTTGAACCCCCCGGCCCAGATACGCAGTATTTT; CDR3: CSVEPPGPDTQYF
D: TRBD2; J: TRBJ2-7; V: TRBV20-1; size: many; DNA: TGCAGTGCTAACCTTTCTCCGAGCGGGAGGAGCTCCTACGAGCAGTACTTC; CDR3: CSANLSPSGRSSYEQYF
D: TRBD2; J: TRBJ2-1; V: TRBV11-2; size: many; DNA: TGTGCCAGCAGATCGGGACTAGTCTATGAGCAGTTCTTC; CDR3: CASRSGLVYEQFF
D: .; J: TRBJ1-1; V: TRBV12-3/TRBV12-4; size: few; DNA: TGTGCCAGCACATTAAAAAGAAGAACTGAAGCTTTCTTT; CDR3: CASTLKRRTEAFF
D: TRBD2; J: TRBJ2-1; V: TRBV29-1; size: many; DNA: TGCAGCGTTATCAATCCGGGACAGGCCAGTCTAGCGGGAGGGGGAATCTCCTACAATGAGCAGTTCTTC; CDR3: CSVINPGQASLAGGGISYNEQFF
D: .; J: TRBJ2-7; V: TRBV29-1; size: many; DNA: TGCAGCGTCCACAATGGGGAAGGCTACGAGCAGTACTTC; CDR3: CSVHNGEGYEQYF
D: .; J: TRBJ2-1; V: TRBV12-3/TRBV12-4; size: many; DNA: TGTGCCAGCAGGCTAAATGGAAAACGGCAGTTCTTC; CDR3: CASRLNGKRQFF
D: .; J: TRBJ2-5; V: TRBV28; size: many; DNA: TGTGCCAGCAGTTTATCTGGGGCTGGGGAGACCCAGTACTTC; CDR3: CASSLSGAGETQYF
D: TRBD2; J: TRBJ2-1; V: TRBV10-2; size: few; DNA: TGCGCCAGCAGTGAGTCTGGCGGGAGGGCCATCAATGAGCAGTTCTTC; CDR3: CASSESGGRAINEQFF
D: TRBD2; J: TRBJ2-1; V: TRBV5-1; size: few; DNA: TGCGCCAGCAGCTCTAGGGGGGCGGGAGGAGGCAATGAGCAGTTCTTC; CDR3: CASSSRGAGGGNEQFF
D: .; J: TRBJ2-1; V: TRBV30; size: few; DNA: TGTGCCTGGAGTGTCGCAGGGAGCTCCTACAATGAGCAGTTCTTC; CDR3: CAWSVAGSSYNEQFF
D: .; J: TRBJ2-5; V: TRBV29-1; size: .; DNA: TGCAGCGTTGAAGAGCGGCGCCAAGAGACCCAGTACTTC; CDR3: CSVEERRQETQYF
D: .; J: TRBJ1-5; V: TRBV6-1; size: .; DNA: TGTGCCAGCAGTGGGGCTTCGGTAAAGCCCCAGCATTTT; CDR3: CASSGASVKPQHF
D: TRBD2; J: TRBJ2-7; V: TRBV29-1; size: many; DNA: TGCAGCGTTGTACCTAGCGGGTTAATCCTCTTGGGAGAGCAGTACTTC; CDR3: CSVVPSGLILLGEQYF
D: .; J: TRBJ2-4; V: TRBV21-1; size: many; DNA: TGTGCCAGCAGCAACTCCGGGACAGGAAACGGTTGGTTCGTAAACATTCAGTACTTC; CDR3: CASSNSGTGNGWFVNIQYF
D: TRBD2; J: TRBJ2-3; V: TRBV7-7; size: many; DNA: TGTGCCAGCAGCTCCCGGACTAGTGCGCCTCCAGATACGCAGTATTTT; CDR3: CASSSRTSAPPDTQYF
D: .; J: TRBJ2-1; V: TRBV29-1; size: few; DNA: TGCAGCGTTTTTATTCGAACCGACAATGAGCAGTTCTTC; CDR3: CSVFIRTDNEQFF
D: .; J: TRBJ2-6; V: TRBV9; size: few; DNA: TGTGCCAGCAGGACGGCGGGATCCGGGGCCAACGTCCTGACTTTC; CDR3: CASRTAGSGANVLTF
D: TRBD2; J: TRBJ2-5; V: TRBV12-3/TRBV12-4; size: many; DNA: TGTGCCAGCAGTCCATTAGCGGGAGGGAAAGAGACCCAGTACTTC; CDR3: CASSPLAGGKETQYF
D: .; J: TRBJ2-1; V: TRBV6-1; size: .; DNA: TGTGCCAGCAGTGAGTTTACACTCCGGGGGGAGCAGTTCTTC; CDR3: CASSEFTLRGEQFF
D: .; J: TRBJ2-3; V: TRBV20-1; size: few; DNA: TGCAGTGCTAGTGGGACGGACCACACAGATACGCAGTATTTT; CDR3: CSASGTDHTDTQYF
D: TRBD1; J: TRBJ2-4; V: TRBV24-1; size: .; DNA: TGTGCCACCAGTGAGTCAGGGACAGGGGACATTCAGTACTTC; CDR3: CATSESGTGDIQYF
D: .; J: TRBJ2-3; V: TRBV24-1; size: .; DNA: TGTGCCACCAGTGATACCGGACACACAGATACGCAGTATTTT; CDR3: CATSDTGHTDTQYF
D: .; J: TRBJ1-2; V: TRBV5-1; size: many; DNA: TGTGCCAGCAGCTTAGACCGATCCTATGGCTACACCTTC; CDR3: CASSLDRSYGYTF
D: .; J: TRBJ2-5; V: TRBV7-9; size: .; DNA: TGTGCCAGCAGCCCAGACGGCTCAGAGACCCAGTACTTC; CDR3: CASSPDGSETQYF
D: TRBD2; J: TRBJ2-1; V: TRBV6-5; size: few; DNA: TGTGCCAGCAGCGTGACACTAGCGGGAGATATAAATGAGCAGTTCTTC; CDR3: CASSVTLAGDINEQFF
D: TRBD2; J: TRBJ2-1; V: TRBV7-2; size: .; DNA: TGTGCCAGCAGCTTAGGAGGGACTAGCATTGAGCAGTTCTTC; CDR3: CASSLGGTSIEQFF
D: .; J: TRBJ2-1; V: TRBV4-1; size: .; DNA: TGCGCCAGCAGCCAAGAGGCGTGGGAGCAGTTCTTC; CDR3: CASSQEAWEQFF
D: .; J: TRBJ2-2; V: TRBV19; size: many; DNA: TGTGCCAGTAACGACCGCACGAACACCGGGGAGCTGTTTTTT; CDR3: CASNDRTNTGELFF
D: .; J: TRBJ2-1; V: TRBV18; size: many; DNA: TGTGCCAGCTCACGGGACACCTTTGACAATGAGCAGTTCTTC; CDR3: CASSRDTFDNEQFF
D: TRBD2; J: TRBJ2-7; V: TRBV20-1; size: few; DNA: TGCAGTGCTAGAGAGGGCGGGGGATACTACGAGCAGTACTTC; CDR3: CSAREGGGYYEQYF
D: .; J: TRBJ1-4; V: TRBV15; size: .; DNA: TGTGCCACCAGCAGAGACCCTGGGGATCAACTGTTTTTT; CDR3: CATSRDPGDQLFF
D: TRBD1; J: TRBJ2-7; V: TRBV6-2/TRBV6-3; size: few; DNA: TGTGCCAGCAGTGATCCGGGACAGGGGCTCTACGAGCAGTACTTC; CDR3: CASSDPGQGLYEQYF
D: TRBD2; J: TRBJ2-1; V: TRBV12-3/TRBV12-4; size: few; DNA: TGTGCCAGCAGTTCCCCCCTGGGGGGAGGGCCCCACAATGAGCAGTTCTTC; CDR3: CASSSPLGGGPHNEQFF
D: .; J: TRBJ2-7; V: TRBV5-1; size: few; DNA: TGCGCCAGCAGCTTAGACAGTACCTACGAGCAGTACTTC; CDR3: CASSLDSTYEQYF
D: .; J: TRBJ2-1; V: TRBV20-1; size: few; DNA: TGCAGTGCTAGTATAGTGCTCTCCTACAATGAGCAGTTCTTC; CDR3: CSASIVLSYNEQFF
D: TRBD1; J: TRBJ1-2; V: TRBV10-3; size: many; DNA: TGTGCCATCAGCGACCCCCCCGCAGGGGGCGACTATGGCTACACCTTC; CDR3: CAISDPPAGGDYGYTF
D: .; J: TRBJ2-1; V: TRBV27; size: many; DNA: TGTGCCAGCAGTTTAAGAGGGGGCAATGAGCAGTTCTTC; CDR3: CASSLRGGNEQFF
D: TRBD1; J: TRBJ2-3; V: TRBV7-9; size: .; DNA: TGTGCCAGCAGCCCAAGAACGCAGGGGGTGTTATCAGCAGATACGCAGTATTTT; CDR3: CASSPRTQGVLSADTQYF
D: TRBD1; J: TRBJ2-2; V: TRBV6-5; size: many; DNA: TGTGCCAGCAGTTTCGCCGGGACAGGGGCTTCCACCGGGGAGCTGTTTTTT; CDR3: CASSFAGTGASTGELFF